The 25 T cell receptor beta chains in this list originate from one sample, sequenced in a study of T cell responses to AZD1222 COVID-19 vaccine. Some clones are missing from TCRdb's copy, which holds only in-frame ones; the method was immunoSEQ multiplex PCR. The sample records about 160,000 clones, around nine tenths being singletons. The sample here was peripheral blood, taken on day 0 of AZD1222 vaccination. These receptors originate from an adult in good health.

This rearrangement joins TRBV4-3 to TRBJ2-1; 9 bases match TRBD2. Germline V gene lookup returns CDR1 LGHNA and CDR2 YSLEER. Trimming removed 2 bases from V and 7 bases from J; junction bases left unmatched: 12. The CDR3 consists of 17 residues. The CDR3 nucleotides are TGCGCCAGCAGCCAAAACCTAAGGGCGGGAGGGCGGAATGAGCAGTTCTTC. This encodes CASSQNLRAGGRNEQFF.

The genes are TRBV27 and TRBJ2-5; either TRBD1 or TRBD2 may fit D (6 bases each). V lost 4 bases to trimming and J lost 5 bases, with 17 bases between them. This CDR3 spans 15 amino acids. Germline values: CDR1 MNHEY, CDR2 SMNVEV (reference sequence). CDR3 coding DNA: TGTGCCAGCAGTTCAGGGACAACCGCGGGGGAGACCCAGTACTTC. Its protein is CASSSGTTAGETQYF.

The V and J genes are TRBV9 and TRBJ1-2; 8 bases match TRBD1. Trimming cost V 4 bases and J 2 bases; bases outside gene matches: 1. The germline CDR1 and CDR2 sequences are SGDLS and YYNGEE. This CDR3 is built from 13 residues. CDR3 sequence: CASSRTGNYGYTF. The CDR3 nucleotides are TGTGCCAGCAGCAGGACAGGGAACTATGGCTACACCTTC.

Written as DNA, the CDR3 is TGTGCCAGCTCACCGGAGGTGGGGGCAGGGGACTTTGGCTACACCTTC. Its translation: CASSPEVGAGDFGYTF. The V gene is TRBV18, the J gene TRBJ1-2; D perhaps matches TRBD1 (6 bases). Looked up from germline, CDR1 is KGHSH and CDR2 is LQKENI. CDR3 length: 16 amino acids. The V end was cut by 3 bases, the J end by 7 bases, with 21 bases between.

The chain carries TRBV6-1 and TRBJ2-2, with 9 bases lining up with TRBD1. The CDR3 is 16 residues long. Germline CDR1 and CDR2: MNHNS and SASEGT. Trimming took 4 bases from V and 6 from J; bases not matched to a gene: 9. The CDR3 sequence is CASSAGTGSGAGELFF. The CDR3 DNA reads as TGTGCCAGCAGTGCCGGGACAGGGTCTGGCGCCGGGGAGCTGTTTTTT.

The chain recombines TRBV18 with TRBJ1-1; weak D call: TRBD1 (5 bases). The CDR3 covers 14 residues. Germline V lookup: CDR1 KGHSH, CDR2 LQKENI. The V and J ends lost 3 bases and 2 bases respectively, with 10 bases between them. The CDR3 nucleotides are TGTGCCAGCTCACCCGGGACCTCAAACACTGAAGCTTTCTTT. It specifies CASSPGTSNTEAFF.

The chain combines TRBV6-5 with TRBJ1-6; D may be TRBD1 (5 bases). V was trimmed by 4 bases and J by 7 bases, leaving 11 bases between them. The CDR3 runs 14 residues. Germline values: CDR1 MNHEY, CDR2 SVGAGI. Here the CDR3 reads CASSWAGINSPLHF. CDR3 in DNA: TGTGCCAGCAGTTGGGCAGGGATAAATTCACCCCTCCACTTT.

This clone appeared a few times. V is TRBV6-2 or TRBV6-3 and J is TRBJ1-6; D gene ambiguous. This CDR3 has 14 residues. With 2 bases removed from V and 6 bases from J, the gap between germline ends came to 8 bases. Germline CDR1 MNHEY, CDR2 SVGEGT. The CDR3 coding sequence is TGTGCCAGCAGTTACAAGGGTAGTAATTCACCCCTCCACTTT. The encoded protein is CASSYKGSNSPLHF.

The chain combines TRBV11-2 with TRBJ1-1, with D tentatively TRBD1 (6 bases). The CDR3 sequence is 14 residues long. The V gene lost 6 bases and the J gene lost 1 base, with 12 bases spanning the gap. Germline CDR1 is SGHAT and CDR2 is FQNNGV. The CDR3 reads CASSPGQPNTEAFF. In nucleotides, the CDR3 is TGTGCCAGCAGTCCGGGACAACCGAACACTGAAGCTTTCTTT. Variable domain in full (rest from reference TRBV11-2 and TRBJ1-1): EAGVAQSPRYKIIEKRQSVAFWCNPISGHATLYWYQQILGQGPKLLIQFQNNGVVDDSQLPKDRFSAERLKGVDSTLKIQPAKLEDSAVYLCASSPGQPNTEAFFGQGTRLTVV.

The chain employs TRBV28 and TRBJ1-2, with TRBD1 identical over 9 bases. The germline V gene has CDR1 MDHEN and CDR2 SYDVKM. Trimming took 7 bases from V and 4 from J; bases not matched to a gene: 7. The CDR3 length is 14 residues. DNA of the CDR3: TGTGCCAGCACTCCAGGACAGGGGCCCTATGGCTACACCTTC. Its translation: CASTPGQGPYGYTF.

The chain carries TRBV28 and TRBJ2-7; the D is unclear. CDR3 length equals 11 residues. Looked up from germline, CDR1 is MDHEN and CDR2 is SYDVKM. With 6 bases removed from V and 4 bases from J, the gap between germline ends came to 7 bases. The CDR3 loop reads CASSDIYEQYF. CDR3 DNA: TGTGCCAGCAGCGACATTTACGAGCAGTACTTC.

This sequence joins TRBV4-2 and TRBJ2-5, with TRBD2 matching 12 bases. After removal of 0 bases from V and 5 bases from J, the junction contained 4 bases not matched to a gene. Germline loops: CDR1 LGHNA, CDR2 YNFKEQ. The CDR3 length is 16 residues. Here the CDR3 DNA reads TGTGCCAGCAGCCAAGAACTAGCGGGAGGACGGGAGACCCAGTACTTC. Translated: CASSQELAGGRETQYF.

The chain couples TRBV19 to TRBJ2-1; 8 nucleotides line up with TRBD1. J was trimmed by 2 bases and V by 3 bases; bases with no gene match: 6. Germline loops: CDR1 LNHDA, CDR2 SQIVND (reference sequence). There are 16 residues in the CDR3. The CDR3 spells CASSMTTGVTYNEQFF. DNA for the CDR3: TGTGCCAGTAGTATGACGACAGGGGTGACCTACAATGAGCAGTTCTTC.

The rearrangement uses TRBV4-1 and TRBJ1-5; the match to TRBD1 covers 7 bases. V lost 2 bases and J lost 1; bases outside the gene matches: 5. The germline CDR1 and CDR2 sequences are MGHRA and YSYEKL. The CDR3 contains 16 residues. The CDR3 DNA sequence: TGCGCCAGCAGCCAAATGCCGACAGGGAGCAATCAGCCCCAGCATTTT. This translates into CASSQMPTGSNQPQHF.

This rearrangement joins TRBV30 to TRBJ1-1, with D possibly being TRBD1 (6 bases). Germline V gene data show CDR1 as GTSNPN and CDR2 as SVGIG (reference sequence). CDR3 length: 14 residues. Deletions cut 2 bases from V and 5 bases from J, with 15 bases between. CDR3 sequence (DNA): TGTGCCTGGAGTCCCAGGGGAAGCTTGACTGAAGCTTTCTTT. Translating gives CAWSPRGSLTEAFF.

This clone has just one count. The chain carries TRBV24-1 and TRBJ1-2; D is possibly TRBD1 (6 bases). The CDR3 has 12 amino acids. With 6 bases removed from V and 5 bases from J, the gap between germline ends came to 9 bases. Germline V gene sequence: CDR1 KGHDR, CDR2 SFDVKD. DNA for the CDR3: TGTGCCACCAGTCGAGGGGGGTATGGCTACACCTTC. It codes for CATSRGGYGYTF.

The V and J genes are TRBV7-6 and TRBJ2-1; the D gene is possibly TRBD1 (6 bases). This CDR3 region has 14 residues. Germline V CDR1 and CDR2: SGHVS, FNYEAQ. The V end was cut by 5 bases, the J end by 10 bases, with 18 bases between. The CDR3 sequence: CASSAQGISLEQFF. Written as DNA, the CDR3 is TGTGCCAGCAGCGCGCAGGGGATCTCCTTAGAGCAGTTCTTC. Based on the CDR3 plus reference TRBV7-6 and TRBJ2-1, the full variable domain is GAGVSQSPRYKVTKRGQDVALRCDPISGHVSLYWYRQALGQGPEFLTYFNYEAQQDKSGLPNDRFSAERPEGSISTLTIQRTEQRDSAMYRCASSAQGISLEQFFGPGTRLTVL.

The V and J genes are TRBV28 and TRBJ1-4, with a tentative D call TRBD1 (6 bases). V lost 4 bases and J 8 bases, leaving 11 bases between the germline ends. The CDR3 spans 13 residues. Germline CDR1 MDHEN, CDR2 SYDVKM. This chain's CDR3 is CASSSQGEEKLFF. Here the CDR3 DNA reads TGTGCCAGCAGTTCACAGGGAGAAGAAAAACTGTTTTTT.

This chain connects TRBV7-9 to TRBJ1-4, with D uncertain. This CDR3 spans 14 amino acids. The V and J ends lost 3 bases and 3 bases respectively, with 8 bases between them. Germline assignment: CDR1 SEHNR and CDR2 FQNEAQ (reference sequence). The CDR3 coding sequence is TGTGCCAGCAGCTTTGCCGGGGCTAATGAAAAACTGTTTTTT. The encoded protein is CASSFAGANEKLFF.

The chain combines TRBV7-2 with TRBJ1-5, with TRBD1 as a possible D gene (5 bases). Germline CDR1 reads SGHTA; CDR2 reads FQGNSA. The CDR3 is 15 amino acids. With 5 bases removed from V and 11 bases from J, the gap between germline ends came to 22 bases. This CDR3 reads CASSPGPESGAAQHF. CDR3 bases: TGTGCCAGCAGCCCGGGACCGGAATCTGGGGCGGCCCAGCATTTT.

The V call is TRBV7-2, the J call TRBJ1-6; D possibly corresponds to TRBD1 (6 bases). Per germline, CDR1 SGHTA and CDR2 FQGNSA. With 1 base removed from V and 10 bases from J, the gap between germline ends came to 14 bases. The CDR3 loop spans 15 amino acids. The CDR3 loop is CASSLGGQGLSPLHF. CDR3 nucleotides: TGTGCCAGCAGCTTAGGTGGTCAGGGGTTGTCACCCCTCCACTTT.

The chain carries TRBV4-1 and TRBJ1-2; D gene ambiguous. The V end lost 0 bases, the J end lost 3 bases, and 11 bases lay between the germline ends. The germline V gene encodes CDR1 MGHRA and CDR2 YSYEKL. The CDR3 totals 15 residues. CDR3 residues: CASSQETVVDYGYTF. For the CDR3, the DNA is TGCGCCAGCAGCCAAGAAACGGTTGTAGACTATGGCTACACCTTC.

A single count supports this clone. The chain carries TRBV2 and TRBJ1-3, with 8 bases matching TRBD1. The CDR3 is made up of 15 amino acids. The trim removed 7 bases at V and 2 bases at J, leaving 7 bases unmatched. Per the germline V gene, CDR1 is SNHLY and CDR2 is FYNNEI. The CDR3 DNA is TGTGCCAGCACCGTAGGGACAGGACCTGGAAACACCATATATTTT. Its translation: CASTVGTGPGNTIYF.

The rearrangement links TRBV7-2 to TRBJ1-1; D is possibly TRBD1 (5 bases). Germline V CDR1 and CDR2: SGHTA, FQGNSA. This CDR3 is 14 amino acids long. V dropped 2 bases and J dropped 10 bases, with 17 bases sitting between them. The CDR3 sequence is CASSLPRQLAGAFF. The DNA for the CDR3 is TGTGCCAGCAGCTTACCCCGACAGCTAGCTGGAGCTTTCTTT. The full variable domain, its missing parts supplied by reference TRBV7-2 and TRBJ1-1, is GAGVSQSPSNKVTEKGKDVELRCDPISGHTALYWYRQSLGQGLEFLIYFQGNSAPDKSGLPSDRFSAERTGGSVSTLTIQRTQQEDSAVYLCASSLPRQLAGAFFGQGTRLTVV.

The J gene is TRBJ1-4, the V gene TRBV27, with a weak D call TRBD1 (5 bases). The V and J ends lost 3 bases and 5 bases respectively, with 13 bases between them. The length of the CDR3 is 15 residues. The germline V gene encodes CDR1 MNHEY and CDR2 SMNVEV (reference sequence). CDR3 coding DNA: TGTGCCAGCAGTTTTAGTCGGGGGTGGAATGAAAAACTGTTTTTT. Protein sequence: CASSFSRGWNEKLFF. Based on the CDR3 plus reference TRBV27 and TRBJ1-4, the full variable domain is EAQVTQNPRYLITVTGKKLTVTCSQNMNHEYMSWYRQDPGLGLRQIYYSMNVEVTDKGDVPEGYKVSRKEKRNFPLILESPSPNQTSLYFCASSFSRGWNEKLFFGSGTQLSVL.